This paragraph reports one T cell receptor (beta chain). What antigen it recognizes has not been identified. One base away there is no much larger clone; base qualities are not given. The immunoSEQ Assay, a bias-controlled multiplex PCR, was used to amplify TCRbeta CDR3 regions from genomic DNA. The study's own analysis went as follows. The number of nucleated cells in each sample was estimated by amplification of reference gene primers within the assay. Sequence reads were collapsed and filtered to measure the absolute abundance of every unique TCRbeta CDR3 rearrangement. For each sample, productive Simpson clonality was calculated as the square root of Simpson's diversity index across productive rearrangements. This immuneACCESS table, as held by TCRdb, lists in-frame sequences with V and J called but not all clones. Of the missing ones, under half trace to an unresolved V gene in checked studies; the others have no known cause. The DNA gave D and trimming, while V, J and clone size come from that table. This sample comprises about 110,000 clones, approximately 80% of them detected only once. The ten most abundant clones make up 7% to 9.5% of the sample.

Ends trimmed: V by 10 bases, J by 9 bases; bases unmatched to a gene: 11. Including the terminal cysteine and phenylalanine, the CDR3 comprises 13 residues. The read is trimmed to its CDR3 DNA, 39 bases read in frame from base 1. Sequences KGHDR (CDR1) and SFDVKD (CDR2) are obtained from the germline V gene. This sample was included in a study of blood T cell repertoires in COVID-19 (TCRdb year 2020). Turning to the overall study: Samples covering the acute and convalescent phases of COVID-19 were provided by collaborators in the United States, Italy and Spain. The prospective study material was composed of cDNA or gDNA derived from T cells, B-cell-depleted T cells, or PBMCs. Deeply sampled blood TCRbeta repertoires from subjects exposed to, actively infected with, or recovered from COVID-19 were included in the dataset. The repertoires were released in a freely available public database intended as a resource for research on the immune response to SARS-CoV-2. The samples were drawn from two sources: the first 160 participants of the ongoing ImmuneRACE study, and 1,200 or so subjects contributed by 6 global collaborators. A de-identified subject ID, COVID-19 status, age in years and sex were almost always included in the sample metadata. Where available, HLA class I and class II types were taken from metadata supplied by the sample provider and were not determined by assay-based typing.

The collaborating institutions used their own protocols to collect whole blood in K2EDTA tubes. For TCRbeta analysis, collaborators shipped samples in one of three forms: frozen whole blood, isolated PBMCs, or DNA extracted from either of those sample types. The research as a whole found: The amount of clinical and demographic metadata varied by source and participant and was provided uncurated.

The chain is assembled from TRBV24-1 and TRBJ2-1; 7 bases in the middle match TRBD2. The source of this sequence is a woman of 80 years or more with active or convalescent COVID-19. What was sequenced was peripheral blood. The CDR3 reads CATRLASEPEQFF. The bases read TGTGCCACTCGACTAGCTTCTGAGCCTGAGCAGTTCTTC.